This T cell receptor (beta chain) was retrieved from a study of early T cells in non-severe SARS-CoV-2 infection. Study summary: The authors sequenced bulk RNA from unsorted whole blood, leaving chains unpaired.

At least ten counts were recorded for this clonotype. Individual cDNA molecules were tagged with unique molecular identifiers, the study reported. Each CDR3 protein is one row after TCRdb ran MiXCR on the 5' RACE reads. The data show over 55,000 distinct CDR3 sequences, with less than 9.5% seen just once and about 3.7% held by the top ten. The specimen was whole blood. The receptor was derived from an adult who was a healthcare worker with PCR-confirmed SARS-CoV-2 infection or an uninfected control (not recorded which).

Here the CDR3 reads CASTGLSFHEQYF. CDR3 in DNA: TGTGCCAGCACGGGGCTAAGTTTCCACGAGCAGTACTTC. This chain uses TRBV28 with TRBJ2-7; D assignment may be TRBD1 or TRBD2 (5 bases each). The CDR3 runs to 13 residues. Trimming took off 7 bases at V and 5 bases at J, with 15 bases between the two ends. CDR1 is MDHEN, CDR2 SYDVKM, per germline.